A single sample is the source of the 8 T cell receptor beta chains below, sequenced in a study of OX40 agonist ivuxolimab in advanced cancers. The method was immunoSEQ multiplex PCR; TCRdb's version includes in-frame clones alone and lacks a portion of them. The table includes under 25,000 clones, 80% to 90% detected once. The starting material was CD4+ or CD8+ T cells sorted from blood, obtained in a trial of the OX40 agonist ivuxolimab. The receptors originated from an adult with an advanced solid tumor such as melanoma, head and neck, liver or kidney cancer.

The rearrangement uses TRBV28 and TRBJ2-2, with D tentatively TRBD1 (6 bases). Trimming took off 5 bases at V and 6 bases at J, with 19 bases between the two ends. The CDR3 spans 16 residues. Germline values: CDR1 MDHEN, CDR2 SYDVKM. Written as DNA, the CDR3 is TGTGCCAGCAGTCCTATCAGGGGTGGGTGGTCCGGGGAGCTGTTTTTT. Its protein is CASSPIRGGWSGELFF.

The rearrangement links TRBV7-9 to TRBJ2-6, with D perhaps matching TRBD1 (6 bases). Deletions cut 5 bases from V and 0 bases from J, with 11 bases between. The CDR3 runs to 16 residues. Germline assignment: CDR1 SEHNR and CDR2 FQNEAQ (reference sequence). The CDR3 coding sequence is TGTGCCAGCAGCACCTCGACAGGCTCTGGGGCCAACGTCCTGACTTTC. Residues: CASSTSTGSGANVLTF.

The rearrangement uses TRBV7-3 and TRBJ2-2; TRBD2 agrees at 9 bases. Germline-derived CDR1 and CDR2 are SGHTA and FQGTGA. Trimming removed 3 bases from V and 7 bases from J; junction bases left unmatched: 6. The CDR3 loop spans 15 amino acids. The CDR3 DNA reads as TGTGCCAGCAGCTTTACGCGGGAGGGCAGCGGGGAGCTGTTTTTT. It yields the protein CASSFTREGSGELFF.

The chain links TRBV7-3 to TRBJ2-7; D remains unclear. CDR1 is SGHTA, CDR2 FQGTGA, per germline. CDR3 length equals 12 residues. V lost 5 bases to trimming and J lost 4 bases, with 9 bases between them. DNA of the CDR3: TGTGCCAGCAGCCGAAACGGTTACGAGCAGTACTTC. The encoded protein is CASSRNGYEQYF. The variable domain in full, completed from reference TRBV7-3 and TRBJ2-7, reads GAGVSQTPSNKVTEKGKYVELRCDPISGHTALYWYRQSLGQGPEFLIYFQGTGAADDSGLPNDRFFAVRPEGSVSTLKIQRTERGDSAVYLCASSRNGYEQYFGPGTRLTVT.

The chain is built from TRBV14 and TRBJ2-2; 8 bases are shared with TRBD1. The CDR3 has 15 residues. Germline V CDR1 and CDR2: SGHDN, FVKESK. The trim removed 6 bases at V and 3 bases at J, leaving 6 bases unmatched. The CDR3, as DNA: TGTGCCAGCAGTTTTGGACAGGGATACACCGGGGAGCTGTTTTTT. This encodes CASSFGQGYTGELFF. The full variable domain, with the rest looked up from reference TRBV14 and TRBJ2-2, is EAGVTQFPSHSVIEKGQTVTLRCDPISGHDNLYWYRRVMGKEIKFLLHFVKESKQDESGMPNNRFLAERTGGTYSTLKVQPAELEDSGVYFCASSFGQGYTGELFFGEGSRLTVL.

This sequence joins TRBV11-2 and TRBJ2-7; D call uncertain. This CDR3 spans 14 amino acids. The V end lost 5 bases, the J end lost 5 bases, and 16 bases lay between the germline ends. The germline gives CDR1 SGHAT, CDR2 FQNNGV. CDR3 amino acids: CASSPFGPRDEQYF. The CDR3 DNA is TGTGCCAGCAGCCCCTTTGGGCCTCGGGACGAGCAGTACTTC.

In this sample, this clone is large. This rearrangement joins TRBV7-9 to TRBJ1-6, with 7 bases that match TRBD1. The trim removed 5 bases at V and 6 bases at J, leaving 13 bases unmatched. CDR1 is SEHNR, CDR2 FQNEAQ, per germline (reference sequence). This CDR3 is built from 17 residues. The CDR3, as DNA: TGTGCCAGCAGCACCCATGACAGGGAGGGAAGTAATTCACCCCTCCACTTT. It translates to CASSTHDREGSNSPLHF.

Only one count was recorded for this clone. This chain uses TRBV5-6 with TRBJ2-7, with D unresolved. The DNA end is a closer match to TRBJ2-5, so the J assignment may be wrong. This CDR3 is 14 amino acids long. CDR1 SGHDT and CDR2 YYEEEE come from the germline V gene. CDR3 residues: CASSLGAGKETQYF. In DNA form, the CDR3 reads TGTGCCAGCAGCTTGGGGGCAGGAAAAGAGACCCAGTACTTC.